Presented here are 25 T cell receptor beta chains from one specimen sequenced in a study of T cell changes during pregnancy in multiple sclerosis. The method was immunoSEQ multiplex PCR; TCRdb's version includes in-frame clones alone and lacks a portion of them. The table has tens of thousands of clones, approximately 88% seen once. This specimen was CD4+ T cells from peripheral blood mononuclear cells, taken in the first trimester of pregnancy. Source of these receptors: a female donor with multiple sclerosis, enrolled in a pregnancy study.

This chain uses TRBV11-2 with TRBJ2-3, with D hard to call. Trimming took off 1 base at V and 6 bases at J, with 14 bases between the two ends. Germline CDR1 and CDR2: SGHAT and FQNNGV. This CDR3 is built from 15 residues. This CDR3 is CASSLGVAWPDTQYF. The CDR3 DNA sequence: TGTGCCAGCAGCTTAGGAGTAGCTTGGCCGGATACGCAGTATTTT.

This chain uses TRBV4-2 with TRBJ2-7, with 8 bases identical to TRBD2. The V gene end was trimmed by 4 bases and the J gene end by 5 bases; junction bases not matched to a gene: 16. Germline CDR1 is LGHNA and CDR2 is YNFKEQ. The CDR3 spans 17 residues. This CDR3 reads CASSRGLALRRSHEQYF. CDR3 coding DNA: TGTGCCAGCAGCCGAGGACTAGCTCTCCGAAGGAGCCACGAGCAGTACTTC.

The chain links TRBV5-4 to TRBJ2-3; D is undetermined. Germline V CDR1 and CDR2: SGHNT, YYREEE (reference sequence). This CDR3 spans 13 amino acids. The V end was cut by 3 bases, the J end by 1 base, with 6 bases between. CDR3 coding DNA: TGTGCCAGCAGCTCCCGGGGCACAGATACGCAGTATTTT. This codes for CASSSRGTDTQYF.

The J gene is TRBJ2-7, the V gene TRBV7-9, with 7 bases that match TRBD1. The V gene's germline CDR1 is SEHNR and CDR2 FQNEAQ (reference sequence). Unmatched junction bases numbered 11, after V lost 5 bases and J lost 7 bases. The CDR3 has 14 amino acids. The DNA of the CDR3 is TGTGCCAGCAGCCCAATGGGCTCAGGGGGAGAGCAGTACTTC. Its protein product is CASSPMGSGGEQYF.

The genes are TRBV7-2 and TRBJ1-2, with D perhaps TRBD1 (6 bases). Germline CDR1 is SGHTA and CDR2 is FQGNSA. Trimming cost V 2 bases and J 3 bases, with 16 bases left between them. This CDR3 is 16 amino acids long. The CDR3 loop is CASSLPFSRGDYGYTF. CDR3 coding DNA: TGTGCCAGCAGCTTACCCTTTTCCAGGGGTGACTATGGCTACACCTTC.

A single count supports this clone. The V gene is TRBV19, the J gene TRBJ2-7; 10 positions match TRBD1. Germline CDR1 LNHDA, CDR2 SQIVND (reference sequence). This CDR3 is built from 14 residues. Unmatched junction bases numbered 6, after V lost 8 bases and J lost 2 bases. The CDR3 loop is CASARDRGAYEQYF. The CDR3 DNA sequence: TGTGCCAGTGCCCGGGACAGGGGCGCCTACGAGCAGTACTTC. The full variable domain, in which reference TRBV19 and TRBJ2-7 provide the parts outside the CDR3, is DGGITQSPKYLFRKEGQNVTLSCEQNLNHDAMYWYRQDPGQGLRLIYYSQIVNDFQKGDIAEGYSVSREKKESFPLTVTSAQKNPTAFYLCASARDRGAYEQYFGPGTRLTVT.

The chain has TRBV7-6 and TRBJ2-2; no firm D call. The ends were cut back, 2 bases at V and 2 bases at J, with 9 bases in the middle. This CDR3 is built from 15 residues. The germline V gene encodes CDR1 SGHVS and CDR2 FNYEAQ. The CDR3 region has the DNA TGTGCCAGCAGCTTAATGGCAGGAAACACCGGGGAGCTGTTTTTT. It translates to CASSLMAGNTGELFF.

V gene TRBV19 combines with J gene TRBJ2-1; a possible D gene is TRBD2 (7 bases). Per germline, CDR1 LNHDA and CDR2 SQIVND (reference sequence). The length of the CDR3 is 15 residues. V was clipped by 7 bases and J by 8 bases, with 21 bases between them. CDR3 amino acids: CASTPRGGRVDEQFF. The CDR3, as DNA: TGTGCCAGTACCCCTAGGGGGGGCAGGGTAGATGAGCAGTTCTTC.

This chain uses TRBV30 with TRBJ1-1; tentative D call: TRBD1 (6 bases). The germline V and J ends were trimmed by 1 base and 9 bases, with 21 bases remaining between them. The CDR3 extends over 15 amino acids. Looked up from germline, CDR1 is GTSNPN and CDR2 is SVGIG (reference sequence). The chain's CDR3 is CAWSARARGGRKAFF. The CDR3 DNA reads as TGTGCCTGGAGTGCCCGGGCGCGGGGGGGCCGGAAAGCTTTCTTT.

The CDR3 protein is CASRPSGFAGELFF. CDR3 DNA sequence: TGTGCCAGCAGGCCCTCAGGGTTTGCCGGGGAGCTGTTTTTT. This sequence joins TRBV2 and TRBJ2-2; maybe TRBD1 (5 bases). This CDR3 has 14 residues. Germline CDR1 is SNHLY and CDR2 is FYNNEI. Trimming removed 6 bases from V and 6 bases from J, with 14 bases in between.

This chain links TRBV5-4 with TRBJ1-2; D is uncertain. The length of the CDR3 is 14 residues. V lost 4 bases, J lost 3 bases, and 13 bases lay in between. The germline CDR1 and CDR2 sequences are SGHNT and YYREEE (reference sequence). CDR3 nucleotides: TGTGCCAGCAGCAGAGACCAGCTAGACTATGGCTACACCTTC. This sequence encodes CASSRDQLDYGYTF.

The chain links TRBV19 to TRBJ1-5; 8 bases fit TRBD1. The CDR3 covers 16 residues. V shed 2 bases and J 6 bases; nucleotides not matched to a gene: 9. The germline CDR1 and CDR2 sequences are LNHDA and SQIVND (reference sequence). The CDR3 nucleotides read TGTGCCAGTAGTATAAAAGGACAGGGAGGTGGTCAGCCCCAGCATTTT. Translated, it gives CASSIKGQGGGQPQHF.

V and J are TRBV28 and TRBJ2-5; D possibly corresponds to TRBD2 (5 bases). CDR1 and CDR2 (germline): MDHEN, SYDVKM. V shed 1 base and J shed 1 base, with 16 bases lying between them. This CDR3 region has 17 residues. The CDR3 nucleotides read TGTGCCAGCAGTTTATTGCAGGACTCCAGGAGCCAAGAGACCCAGTACTTC. It is translated as CASSLLQDSRSQETQYF.

This rearrangement joins TRBV19 to TRBJ1-5; D call uncertain. This CDR3 has 15 amino acids. Between the trimmed V and J ends, which lost 10 bases and 4 bases, there was a span of 20 bases. Germline CDR1 and CDR2: LNHDA and SQIVND (reference sequence). CDR3 loop: CATRTLGQVNQPQHF. The CDR3 nucleotides read TGTGCCACTCGCACCCTGGGCCAGGTAAATCAGCCCCAGCATTTT.

The chain employs TRBV5-6 and TRBJ1-1; 7 positions match TRBD1. The CDR3 extends over 14 amino acids. With 2 bases clipped from V and 6 bases from J, the junction kept 7 bases outside the gene matches. The germline V gene has CDR1 SGHDT and CDR2 YYEEEE. The CDR3 region has the DNA TGTGCCAGCAGCTTCCCCAGGGGGTCGGCTGAAGCTTTCTTT. Its protein is CASSFPRGSAEAFF.

This chain uses TRBV15 with TRBJ1-1, with D possibly being TRBD1 (5 bases). The germline gives CDR1 LNHNV, CDR2 YYDKDF (reference sequence). V was cut by 0 bases and J by 1 base, with 15 bases left in between. CDR3 length: 17 amino acids. In DNA form, the CDR3 reads TGTGCCACCAGCAGAGAGCCGGGGCCGGGAGGGAACACTGAAGCTTTCTTT. Translation: CATSREPGPGGNTEAFF.

This chain connects TRBV5-4 to TRBJ2-1; 8 positions match TRBD2. CDR1 and CDR2 (germline): SGHNT, YYREEE (reference sequence). V was clipped by 3 bases and J by 9 bases; unmatched bases: 8. The CDR3 spans 14 residues. CDR3 DNA: TGTGCCAGCAGCTCGGGACTAGAGGGGGGTGAGCAGTTCTTC. Translated: CASSSGLEGGEQFF.

The chain recombines TRBV28 with TRBJ2-7; 13 bases match TRBD2. With 6 bases clipped from V and 4 bases from J, the junction kept 3 bases outside the gene matches. There are 14 residues in the CDR3. The germline V gene has CDR1 MDHEN and CDR2 SYDVKM. CDR3 region: CASRWTSGRYEQYF. The CDR3 nucleotides are TGTGCCAGCAGGTGGACTAGCGGGAGATACGAGCAGTACTTC.

This rearrangement joins TRBV7-2 to TRBJ2-7; D may be TRBD2 (6 bases). CDR1 and CDR2 from the germline V gene are SGHTA and FQGNSA. Trimming removed 6 bases from V and 2 bases from J, with 8 bases in between. The CDR3 has 12 amino acids. CDR3 coding DNA: TGTGCCAGCAGAGCGGGTACCTACGAGCAGTACTTC. Translating gives CASRAGTYEQYF.

The chain has TRBV5-1 and TRBJ2-1, with TRBD2 matching 12 bases. Unmatched junction bases numbered 7, after V lost 5 bases and J lost 7 bases. Germline CDR1 and CDR2: SGHRS and YFSETQ. This CDR3 region has 15 residues. CDR3 nucleotides: TGCGCCAGCAGGTTGACTAGCGGGAGCGGAAATGAGCAGTTCTTC. The encoded protein is CASRLTSGSGNEQFF. The complete variable domain, with remaining parts taken from reference TRBV5-1 and TRBJ2-1, reads KAGVTQTPRYLIKTRGQQVTLSCSPISGHRSVSWYQQTPGQGLQFLFEYFSETQRNKGNFPGRFSGRQFSNSRSEMNVSTLELGDSALYLCASRLTSGSGNEQFFGPGTRLTVL.

The chain couples TRBV5-1 to TRBJ2-2, with 7 bases matching TRBD2. There are 16 residues in the CDR3. The germline gives CDR1 SGHRS, CDR2 YFSETQ. V trimming: 4 bases; J trimming: 4 bases; junction bases outside the gene matches: 10. The DNA of the CDR3 is TGCGCCAGCAGCCCTTCGGCGGGAGCCACCACCGGGGAGCTGTTTTTT. It yields the protein CASSPSAGATTGELFF.

V is TRBV5-1 and J is TRBJ1-1, with D possibly matching TRBD1 (5 bases). Trimming took off 3 bases at V and 1 base at J, with 7 bases between the two ends. CDR3 length: 13 amino acids. Germline CDR1 and CDR2: SGHRS and YFSETQ. CDR3 in DNA: TGCGCCAGCAGCTCCCAGGGGAACACTGAAGCTTTCTTT. This gives the protein CASSSQGNTEAFF.

The V and J genes are TRBV19 and TRBJ1-1; D ambiguous. V was clipped by 6 bases and J by 0 bases, with 11 bases between them. The V gene's germline CDR1 is LNHDA and CDR2 SQIVND (reference sequence). The CDR3 has 14 residues. This CDR3 reads CASRNNVVNTEAFF. CDR3 DNA: TGTGCCAGTAGAAACAACGTGGTGAACACTGAAGCTTTCTTT.

This chain links TRBV29-1 with TRBJ2-3; 11 bases are shared with TRBD2. CDR3 length equals 14 residues. After removal of 7 bases from V and 1 base from J, the junction contained 4 bases not matched to a gene. Germline V gene data show CDR1 as SQVTM and CDR2 as ANQGSEA. CDR3 DNA: TGCAGCGGGGGTAGCGGGAGGGGCACAGATACGCAGTATTTT. Encoded protein: CSGGSGRGTDTQYF.

This clone was recorded once. The genes are TRBV27 and TRBJ2-1; D remains ambiguous. CDR3 length equals 14 residues. Germline V gene lookup returns CDR1 MNHEY and CDR2 SMNVEV (reference sequence). The ends were cut back, 4 bases at V and 0 bases at J, with 7 bases in the middle. The CDR3 reads CASSYISSYNEQFF. The CDR3 DNA is TGTGCCAGCAGTTACATAAGCTCCTACAATGAGCAGTTCTTC.